These 32 T cell receptor beta chains share one sample of origin, sequenced in a study of shared clonotypes between healthy human individuals. Profiling relied on immunoSEQ multiplex PCR, and the TCRdb table lists in-frame clones only, not all of them. The sample has about 560,000 clones, roughly 72% seen once. Sequencing was carried out using PBMCs. Every receptor here comes from a woman between 35 and 50 years old in good health. Some clones in this sample may be carry-over from other donors' samples.

The V and J genes are TRBV19 and TRBJ2-5, with 7 bases lining up with TRBD1. The J segment lost 1 base and the V segment lost 3 bases, leaving 2 bases of the junction unmatched. The length of the CDR3 is 14 residues. In germline, CDR1 is LNHDA, CDR2 SQIVND (reference sequence). CDR3: CASSMTGIQETQYF. For the CDR3, the DNA is TGTGCCAGTAGTATGACAGGGATCCAAGAGACCCAGTACTTC.

J is TRBJ2-5 and V is TRBV27; the D call may be TRBD1 or TRBD2 (5 bases each). Trimming removed 2 bases at V and 1 base at J, with 11 bases between. Looked up from germline, CDR1 is MNHEY and CDR2 is SMNVEV (reference sequence). The CDR3 has 15 residues. The CDR3 here is CASSLGTGPQETQYF. In nucleotides, the CDR3 is TGTGCCAGCAGTTTAGGTACGGGACCCCAAGAGACCCAGTACTTC.

This clone has a handful of counts. A much more abundant neighbour one base away suggests this may be a read error. The chain carries TRBV5-6 and TRBJ1-1; weak D call: TRBD1 (5 bases). The CDR3 spans 14 residues. The V and J ends lost 0 bases and 6 bases respectively, with 12 bases between them. Per the germline V gene, CDR1 is SGHDT and CDR2 is YYEEEE. The CDR3 sequence: CASSLGGPYPEAFF. CDR3 coding DNA: TGTGCCAGCAGCTTGGGGGGACCGTATCCTGAAGCTTTCTTT. Looking up the rest from reference TRBV5-6 and TRBJ1-1 gives the full variable domain: DAGVTQSPTHLIKTRGQQVTLRCSPKSGHDTVSWYQQALGQGPQFIFQYYEEEERQRGNFPDRFSGHQFPNYSSELNVNALLLGDSALYLCASSLGGPYPEAFFGQGTRLTVV.

CDR3: CASSLEGQSVGYTF. For the CDR3, the DNA is TGTGCCAGCAGCTTGGAAGGGCAGTCGGTTGGCTACACCTTC. The rearrangement joins TRBV5-4 to TRBJ1-2; unclear D gene. The germline gives CDR1 SGHNT, CDR2 YYREEE (reference sequence). V was pared by 0 bases and J by 7 bases, with 13 bases between. The CDR3 covers 14 residues.

The chain recombines TRBV19 with TRBJ1-4; 8 bases fit TRBD1. This CDR3 is built from 13 residues. Germline V gene data show CDR1 as LNHDA and CDR2 as SQIVND (reference sequence). V lost 5 bases and J lost 8; bases outside the gene matches: 4. CDR3 in DNA: TGTGCCAGTAGTTTAGGACAGGGAGAAAAACTGTTTTTT. This sequence encodes CASSLGQGEKLFF. Supplemented by reference TRBV19 and TRBJ1-4, the full variable domain reads DGGITQSPKYLFRKEGQNVTLSCEQNLNHDAMYWYRQDPGQGLRLIYYSQIVNDFQKGDIAEGYSVSREKKESFPLTVTSAQKNPTAFYLCASSLGQGEKLFFGSGTQLSVL.

The chain carries TRBV10-3 and TRBJ1-1, with D perhaps matching TRBD1 (6 bases). This CDR3 contains 12 residues. Germline CDR1 and CDR2: ENHRY and SYGVKD. Trimming pared 4 bases from V and 8 bases from J, leaving 11 bases between. CDR3 DNA: TGTGCCATCAGTGGGGGGCACGGAGAAGCTTTCTTT. Translated: CAISGGHGEAFF.

The chain joins TRBV28 to TRBJ2-7, with 7 bases that match TRBD2. The CDR3 has 16 amino acids. The germline gives CDR1 MDHEN, CDR2 SYDVKM. The V and J ends lost 4 bases and 2 bases, in that order; junction bases with no gene match: 11. The CDR3 loop reads CASSYISGTTPYEQYF. The CDR3 DNA sequence: TGTGCCAGCAGTTATATAAGCGGGACGACGCCCTACGAGCAGTACTTC.

Here the CDR3 DNA reads TGCGCCAGCACCCCGACAGCTTCTGGGGCCAACGTCCTGACTTTC. This translates into CASTPTASGANVLTF. The V and J genes are TRBV5-1 and TRBJ2-6; the D gene is possibly TRBD1 (5 bases). The CDR3 consists of 15 residues. V was trimmed by 6 bases and J by 1 base, leaving 11 bases between them. CDR1 and CDR2 from the germline V gene are SGHRS and YFSETQ.

This clone was found once. A far more abundant clone sits one base away, making this likely a read error. Given the absence of the conserved phenylalanine or tryptophan at the CDR3 end, a read error is likely. The chain uses TRBV28 and TRBJ1-3; D is undetermined. This CDR3 contains 15 residues. Deletions cut 7 bases from V and 0 bases from J, with 13 bases between. Germline CDR1 and CDR2: MDHEN and SYDVKM. The CDR3 spells CASTKEAISGNTIYS. Here the CDR3 DNA reads TGTGCCAGCACCAAGGAGGCGATCTCTGGAAACACCATATATTCT.

With respect to this clone: This may stem from a read error, because a much larger clone lies one nucleotide away. The chain employs TRBV25-1 and TRBJ2-3; no clear D. Germline V gene sequence: CDR1 MGHDK, CDR2 SYGVNS. CDR3 length: 12 amino acids. Trimming pared 5 bases from V and 0 bases from J, leaving 3 bases between. The DNA of the CDR3 is TGTGCCAGCAGTACTAGCACAGATACGCAGTATTTT. It specifies CASSTSTDTQYF.

In its sample, this clone was seen once. A far larger clone lies a single base away; this is likely a read error. The same CDR3 also results from other DNA sequences found in this sample. The chain couples TRBV27 to TRBJ1-5; D gene ambiguous. The CDR3 spans 13 residues. Trimming pared 5 bases from V and 0 bases from J, leaving 5 bases between. Germline values: CDR1 MNHEY, CDR2 SMNVEV (reference sequence). CDR3 DNA: TGTGCCAGCAGTCGGGATAGCAATCAGCCCCAGCATTTT. Amino acids: CASSRDSNQPQHF.

This clone was counted at least ten times. This sequence joins TRBV6-4 and TRBJ2-1; 12 nucleotides agree with TRBD2. The CDR3 covers 14 residues. Trimming removed 4 bases from V and 6 bases from J; junction bases left unmatched: 1. Per germline, CDR1 MRHNA and CDR2 SNTAGT. CDR3 region: CASSGGLAGNEQFF. CDR3 DNA: TGTGCCAGCAGTGGGGGACTAGCGGGCAATGAGCAGTTCTTC.

The chain links TRBV28 to TRBJ1-2; 10 bases fit TRBD1. The V segment lost 6 bases and the J segment 5 bases; nucleotides outside the gene matches: 9. Germline lookup yields CDR1 MDHEN and CDR2 SYDVKM. The CDR3 is 15 amino acids. The CDR3: CASRSRTGGRYGYTF. CDR3 bases: TGTGCCAGCAGATCCAGGACAGGGGGGAGGTATGGCTACACCTTC.

V is TRBV30 and J is TRBJ1-5; a weak D match, TRBD1 (5 bases). Trimming removed 2 bases from V and 5 bases from J, with 10 bases in between. Germline CDR1 and CDR2: GTSNPN and SVGIG (reference sequence). This CDR3 has 13 amino acids. CDR3 sequence: CAWSPGSDQPQHF. The CDR3 coding sequence is TGTGCCTGGAGTCCAGGGTCAGATCAGCCCCAGCATTTT. Together with reference TRBV30 and TRBJ1-5, the CDR3 gives the full variable domain: SQTIHQWPATLVQPVGSPLSLECTVEGTSNPNLYWYRQAAGRGLQLLFYSVGIGQISSEVPQNLSASRPQDRQFILSSKKLLLSDSGFYLCAWSPGSDQPQHFGDGTRLSIL.

The chain carries TRBV11-2 and TRBJ1-2, with D perhaps matching TRBD1 (5 bases). This CDR3 has 14 amino acids. Germline values: CDR1 SGHAT, CDR2 FQNNGV. V was clipped by 5 bases and J by 2 bases, with 12 bases between them. The CDR3 sequence is CASSAWEGNYGYTF. CDR3 DNA: TGTGCCAGCAGCGCTTGGGAGGGGAACTATGGCTACACCTTC. Using reference TRBV11-2 and TRBJ1-2 for the parts outside the CDR3, the full variable domain is EAGVAQSPRYKIIEKRQSVAFWCNPISGHATLYWYQQILGQGPKLLIQFQNNGVVDDSQLPKDRFSAERLKGVDSTLKIQPAKLEDSAVYLCASSAWEGNYGYTFGSGTRLTVV.

The count of this clone is one. The CDR3 sequence: CASSSDYTDTQYF. The CDR3 DNA follows: TGTGCCAGCTCCTCAGATTACACAGATACGCAGTATTTT. This chain uses TRBV18 with TRBJ2-3; D remains ambiguous. This CDR3 comprises 13 residues. Germline-derived CDR1 and CDR2 are KGHSH and LQKENI. V was pared by 6 bases and J by 2 bases, with 9 bases between.

This clone was picked up one time. The chain carries TRBV9 and TRBJ2-7, with D perhaps matching TRBD2 (6 bases). The CDR3 consists of 15 residues. Between the trimmed V and J ends, which lost 0 bases and 2 bases, there was a span of 12 bases. The germline gives CDR1 SGDLS, CDR2 YYNGEE. The CDR3: CASSVESEGPYEQYF. The CDR3 DNA sequence: TGTGCCAGCAGCGTAGAATCGGAGGGCCCCTACGAGCAGTACTTC.

Concerning this clone: It differs at one base from a far larger clone, so likely a read error. J is TRBJ2-7 and V is TRBV29-1, with TRBD1 matching 7 bases. From germline, CDR1 is SQVTM and CDR2 ANQGSEA. CDR3 length equals 11 residues. The J segment lost 5 bases and the V segment lost 7 bases, leaving 5 bases of the junction unmatched. CDR3 sequence reads: CSAETGHEQYF. The CDR3 DNA is TGCAGCGCTGAGACAGGGCACGAGCAGTACTTC.

This clone was picked up a small number of times. The V call is TRBV30, the J call TRBJ1-3, with D possibly TRBD1 on 6 matching bases. This CDR3 has 15 residues. CDR1 is GTSNPN and CDR2 is SVGIG in the germline V gene (reference sequence). Trimming took off 5 bases at V and 1 base at J, with 15 bases between the two ends. Here the CDR3 reads CAWAPGQVSGNTIYF. The CDR3 nucleotides are TGTGCCTGGGCACCGGGACAAGTATCTGGAAACACCATATATTTT. Full variable domain (rest looked up from reference TRBV30 and TRBJ1-3): SQTIHQWPATLVQPVGSPLSLECTVEGTSNPNLYWYRQAAGRGLQLLFYSVGIGQISSEVPQNLSASRPQDRQFILSSKKLLLSDSGFYLCAWAPGQVSGNTIYFGEGSWLTVV.

This chain uses TRBV5-1 with TRBJ2-1; D may be TRBD1 (6 bases). The CDR3 totals 14 residues. Germline assignment: CDR1 SGHRS and CDR2 YFSETQ. Deletions cut 4 bases from V and 8 bases from J, with 16 bases between. The CDR3 region has the DNA TGCGCCAGCAGCCTCCAGGGTGGGGGCGATGAGCAGTTCTTC. Protein sequence: CASSLQGGGDEQFF.

The V call is TRBV6-1, the J call TRBJ2-1; possibly TRBD1 for D (5 bases). CDR1 MNHNS and CDR2 SASEGT come from the germline V gene. With 11 bases removed from V and 9 bases from J, the gap between germline ends came to 20 bases. The CDR3 spans 13 residues. The CDR3 nucleotides are TGTGCCGCGTCCCTATGGGGCGTCAGTGAGCAGTTCTTC. Its translation is CAASLWGVSEQFF.

CDR3 nucleotides: TGTGCCAGCAGCTTTAGGAGGCCCTTTGAGGTCTCGAACACCGGGGAGCTGTTTTTT. Translated: CASSFRRPFEVSNTGELFF. The chain recombines TRBV7-8 with TRBJ2-2; D is possibly TRBD2 (5 bases). The CDR3 consists of 19 residues. V dropped 3 bases and J dropped 0 bases, with 20 bases sitting between them. Per the germline V gene, CDR1 is SGHVS and CDR2 is FQNEAQ.

The chain uses TRBV10-2 and TRBJ2-7, with 8 positions matching TRBD2. In germline, CDR1 is WSHSY, CDR2 SAAADI. J gave up 1 base and V 6 bases, and 5 bases lay outside the gene matches. The CDR3 is made up of 14 amino acids. The CDR3 nucleotides are TGCGCCAGCAGCTTTAGCGGGGATTCCTACGAGCAGTACTTC. It codes for CASSFSGDSYEQYF.

CDR3 DNA sequence: TGTGCCAGCAGCACCGCCGGGACAGGGTACAATGAGCAGTTCTTC. Its protein product is CASSTAGTGYNEQFF. This rearrangement joins TRBV28 to TRBJ2-1; 9 bases are shared with TRBD1. Germline V gene lookup returns CDR1 MDHEN and CDR2 SYDVKM. V dropped 6 bases and J dropped 4; count of bases not matched to a gene: 7. The CDR3 has 15 residues.

This chain links TRBV15 with TRBJ2-1; TRBD2 aligns across 8 bases. The V and J ends lost 0 bases and 11 bases, in that order; junction bases with no gene match: 9. The CDR3 spans 15 residues. Looked up from germline, CDR1 is LNHNV and CDR2 is YYDKDF (reference sequence). CDR3 protein: CATSRDLGGRSQQFF. The CDR3 DNA reads TGTGCCACCAGCAGAGATCTCGGCGGGAGGTCGCAGCAGTTCTTC.

This chain connects TRBV19 to TRBJ2-7; the match to TRBD1 covers 7 bases. There are 13 residues in the CDR3. V lost 5 bases and J lost 6; bases outside the gene matches: 7. Germline CDR1 LNHDA, CDR2 SQIVND (reference sequence). This CDR3 is CASSGRQGGEQYF. The CDR3 DNA reads as TGTGCCAGTAGTGGGAGACAGGGTGGCGAGCAGTACTTC.

V usage is TRBV28 and J usage is TRBJ2-5; TRBD2 aligns across 13 bases. The CDR3 is made up of 13 amino acids. Germline CDR1 MDHEN, CDR2 SYDVKM. The V segment lost 10 bases and the J segment 5 bases; nucleotides outside the gene matches: 4. The DNA for the CDR3 is TGTGCCATAGGACTAGCGGGAGTCGAGACCCAGTACTTC. This gives the protein CAIGLAGVETQYF.

This clone was seen a handful of times. The V call is TRBV15, the J call TRBJ1-5; 7 nucleotides match TRBD1. This CDR3 is built from 13 residues. J was trimmed by 7 bases and V by 2 bases; bases with no gene match: 2. Germline loops: CDR1 LNHNV, CDR2 YYDKDF (reference sequence). As DNA, the CDR3 is TGTGCCACCAGCAGACAGGACAGGCAGCCCCAGCATTTT. Its protein product is CATSRQDRQPQHF.

The chain joins TRBV7-2 to TRBJ1-2; D is unclear. V was cut by 5 bases and J by 1 base, with 11 bases left in between. Germline values: CDR1 SGHTA, CDR2 FQGNSA. The CDR3 has 14 residues. CDR3 sequence: CASSPDGNNYGYTF. The DNA of the CDR3 is TGTGCCAGCAGCCCGGACGGTAATAACTATGGCTACACCTTC.

Worth noting for this clone: Germline and junction disagree at one end, which may indicate a read error. Additional DNA sequences in this sample encode the identical CDR3. As DNA, the CDR3 is TGCGCCAGCAGCCCGAGGGGGGCGGACTCCTACAATGAGCAGTTCTTC. As protein: CASSPRGADSYNEQFF. The chain recombines TRBV9 with TRBJ2-1; either TRBD1 or TRBD2 may fit D (6 bases each). The length of the CDR3 is 16 residues. The V gene's germline CDR1 is SGDLS and CDR2 YYNGEE.

The V call is TRBV7-7, the J call TRBJ2-1; D is ambiguous. Germline V gene sequence: CDR1 SSHAT, CDR2 FNYEAQ (reference sequence). The CDR3 runs 15 residues. V was trimmed by 5 bases and J by 0 bases, leaving 11 bases between them. The CDR3 bases are TGTGCCAGCAGCACTCAACCGAGCTCCTACAATGAGCAGTTCTTC. Translation: CASSTQPSSYNEQFF.

The chain recombines TRBV29-1 with TRBJ2-3, with D unresolved. In germline, CDR1 is SQVTM, CDR2 ANQGSEA. The CDR3 consists of 12 residues. Trimming left V 6 bases short and J 1 base short, with 8 bases between. The CDR3 sequence: CSVDEGTDTQYF. The CDR3 DNA reads as TGCAGCGTGGACGAGGGCACAGATACGCAGTATTTT.